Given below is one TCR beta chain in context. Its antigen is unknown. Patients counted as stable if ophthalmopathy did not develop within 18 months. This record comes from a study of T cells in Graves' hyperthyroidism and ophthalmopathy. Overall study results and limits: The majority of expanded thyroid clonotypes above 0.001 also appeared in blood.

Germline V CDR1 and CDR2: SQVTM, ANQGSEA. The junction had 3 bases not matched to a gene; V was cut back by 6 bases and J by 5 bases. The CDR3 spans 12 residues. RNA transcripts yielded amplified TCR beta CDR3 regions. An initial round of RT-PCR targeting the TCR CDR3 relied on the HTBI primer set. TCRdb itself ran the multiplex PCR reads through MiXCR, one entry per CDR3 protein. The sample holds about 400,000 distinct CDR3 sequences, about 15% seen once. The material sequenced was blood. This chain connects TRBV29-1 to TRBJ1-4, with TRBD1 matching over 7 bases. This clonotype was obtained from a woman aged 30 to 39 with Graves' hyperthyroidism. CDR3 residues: CSVVQGNEKLFF. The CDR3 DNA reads TGCAGCGTAGTACAGGGGAATGAAAAACTGTTTTTT.